The rows below give T cell receptor beta chains drawn from one sample of a study of vaccination effects on CD4 cells after COVID-19. Sequencing used immunoSEQ multiplex PCR; TCRdb keeps in-frame clones, though not all of them. Among 25,000 to 35,000 clones listed, approximately 70% were seen once. Antigens for these TCRs are unknown. The sequencing used CD4+ T cells from PBMCs cultured without peptide, collected before COVID-19 vaccination. The receptors shown here come from a human donor who received a COVID-19 vaccine. CDR3s include the opening cysteine and the closing phenylalanine or tryptophan. The D gene is left open where the match is weak. Size is omitted from some rows. Given values are once, few, many or a class for expanded clones.

J: TRBJ1-4; V: TRBV6-5; D: .; size: .; DNA: TGTGCCAGCAGCTGGGATGTTAATGAAAAACTGTTTTTT; CDR3: CASSWDVNEKLFF
J: TRBJ1-2; V: TRBV19; D: .; size: .; DNA: TGTGCCAGTAGTTTTAGAGAGTCGGCCAAGGGCAGAGGCTACACCTTC; CDR3: CASSFRESAKGRGYTF
J: TRBJ1-1; V: TRBV18; D: .; size: .; DNA: TGTGCCAGCTCACCACCGGGCAGTTTGAACACTGAAGCTTTCTTT; CDR3: CASSPPGSLNTEAFF
J: TRBJ2-2; V: TRBV30; D: .; size: .; DNA: TGTGCCTGGAGTGTACCGGGAGCCGGGGAGCTGTTTTTT; CDR3: CAWSVPGAGELFF
J: TRBJ1-2; V: TRBV6-5; D: .; size: once; DNA: TGTGCCAGCAGGCACAACGGTGGCTACACCTTC; CDR3: CASRHNGGYTF
J: TRBJ1-2; V: TRBV14; D: .; size: .; DNA: TGTGCCAGCAGCCAAGGGCCGAACCGGGCGGGGGGCTACACCTTC; CDR3: CASSQGPNRAGGYTF
J: TRBJ1-4; V: TRBV19; D: .; size: .; DNA: TGTGCCAGTAGTATAGTCGGTGCAACTAATGAAAAACTGTTTTTT; CDR3: CASSIVGATNEKLFF
J: TRBJ1-1; V: TRBV6-5; D: .; size: .; DNA: TGTGCCAGCAGGTTGATATGGTGGATGAACACTGAAGCTTTCTTT; CDR3: CASRLIWWMNTEAFF
J: TRBJ2-7; V: TRBV5-1; D: TRBD1; size: .; DNA: TGCGCCAGCAGCCCGAAGACAGGGGGAAATCACGAGCAGTACTTC; CDR3: CASSPKTGGNHEQYF
J: TRBJ2-6; V: TRBV11-2; D: TRBD1; size: .; DNA: TGTGCCAGCAGCTTGCGCGGACAGGGGGCGGTAGGGGCCAACGTCCTGACTTTC; CDR3: CASSLRGQGAVGANVLTF
J: TRBJ1-1; V: TRBV5-4; D: TRBD1; size: .; DNA: TGTGCCAGCAGCTTGGGACAGGGTATGAACACTGAAGCTTTCTTT; CDR3: CASSLGQGMNTEAFF
J: TRBJ2-7; V: TRBV27; D: TRBD1; size: .; DNA: TGTGCCAGCAGCCAATCAACAGGGGGTCCTCACGAGCAGTACTTC; CDR3: CASSQSTGGPHEQYF
J: TRBJ2-7; V: TRBV9; D: TRBD1; size: .; DNA: TGTGCCAGCAGCAAAGGACAGGCAGTTTCCTACGAGCAGTACTTC; CDR3: CASSKGQAVSYEQYF
J: TRBJ1-4; V: TRBV14; D: .; size: .; DNA: TGTGCCAGCAGCCAAGTAACCGGAAAACTGTTTTTT; CDR3: CASSQVTGKLFF
J: TRBJ2-7; V: TRBV6-5; D: TRBD1; size: .; DNA: TGTGCCAGCAGACTAATGACAGGGTACATGCACGAGCAGTACTTC; CDR3: CASRLMTGYMHEQYF